Sequencing of this T cell receptor beta chain was carried out in a study of beta chain features in type 1 diabetes (dated by TCRdb to 2017 to 2018). The study in broad terms: Mean age, gender distribution, total cell number and subset yield were not different between patients and healthy donors. Whereas all 30 or so donors provided naive and central memory subsets, regulatory and stem cell-like memory subsets were isolated from just 8 patients and roughly eight healthy donors. In the study, recently diagnosed type 1 diabetes patients and matched healthy donors were compared on the TCRB repertoires of their sorted circulating CD4+ T cell subsets. Across all samples, roughly 110,000,000 sorted cells were examined, and cell number per subset correlated strongly with RNA yield. General conclusions and limits of the study: Shorter templates might have been favored by PCR, but patient and control samples were amplified and corrected together, so both groups would have been affected equally by any skew. The naive, central memory and regulatory TCRB repertoires appeared to resemble one another more closely among patients than among healthy donors. In all four CD4+ subsets, TCRB CDR3 length was moderately but significantly shorter in type 1 diabetes patients. Fewer insertions and more nucleotide deletions at VDJ recombination sites were observed in patients with type 1 diabetes, implying thymic rearrangement abnormalities. Only small numbers of individuals were included in the HLA sub-analyses, which left unresolved whether HLA type had any influence on TCRB rearrangement. Because cDNA rather than genomic DNA was sequenced, highly expressing activated cells could have been over-represented, although no difference in activation and CD3 levels was found between groups.

The CDR3 has 15 amino acids, counting the end cysteine and phenylalanine. Just CDR3 DNA is preserved here, 45 bases in frame from base 1. The germline V gene encodes CDR1 MNHEY and CDR2 SVGAGI. Cut back by 5 bases and 2 bases, the V and J ends lie 15 bases apart. As regards this clone: The antigen it recognizes is unknown. No base qualities exist here, and no much larger clone lies one base off it.

Each donor gave one peripheral blood draw, approximately 120 mL on average, collected into heparinised tubes. Using a panel that included CD45RO, CCR7, CD25, CD127, CD95 and CD27, naive, central memory, regulatory and stem cell-like memory CD4+ T cells were sorted on a BD FACSAria II. Purity was above 95% for every sorted population. Right away, PBMCs were isolated by Lymphoprep density gradient centrifugation and were stained directly, with no culture step. So that batch effects would be minimized, each experiment stained and sorted samples in pairs, pairing one healthy donor with one patient. All of the isolated RNA was reverse transcribed with the High Capacity cDNA Reverse Transcription Kit, so expressed TCRB transcripts were sequenced. Deep immunoSEQ sequencing was applied to naive, central memory and regulatory T cell samples, giving an average of approximately 4 million total reads per sample. Sorted cells were lysed in RLT buffer, and RNA was extracted using DNase-treated RNeasy Micro or Mini kits according to cell number. Each cell subset was processed separately to prevent cross-contamination, with patient and healthy donor samples processed together. TCRB sequences were amplified from cDNA with the immunoSEQ multiplex PCR, producing 87-bp fragments spanning the CDR3 region. Sequencing of the amplicons was done on the Illumina HiSeq platform. In the source study's methods: PCR bias was computationally corrected using synthetic template baselines, reads within Hamming distance 2 were collapsed, and singletons that could not be merged were discarded. Reads were aligned to IMGT to assign V, D and J genes, CDR3 length, and insertions or deletions at six rearrangement sites. Within each subset, clonotype counts were normalized to sorted cell number, and only after that were true diversity and Gini coefficients computed with the tcR R package. The overlap coefficient, calculated on TCRB nucleotide sequences, was used to measure repertoire sharing. Here the immuneACCESS table is served through TCRdb, limited to in-frame sequences with V and J called. Missing clones are a known gap in these copies; in checked studies unresolved V genes cover under half, and the rest lacks a known reason. For V, J and clone size, that table is used; D and trimming come from the DNA. The sample data list more than 300,000 clones, and 9.5% to 10% of these were observed just once. About 0.63% of the sample lies in the top ten.

Specimen: central memory CD4+ T cells from blood. The chain is assembled from TRBV6-5 and TRBJ2-5, with TRBD1 tentatively as D gene (6 bases match). This TCR was recovered from a man aged 30-40 years with type 1 diabetes. The nucleotide sequence reads as follows: TGTGCCAGCAGTAGGACAGTTGGGAGACAAGAGACCCAGTACTTC. Its protein is CASSRTVGRQETQYF.